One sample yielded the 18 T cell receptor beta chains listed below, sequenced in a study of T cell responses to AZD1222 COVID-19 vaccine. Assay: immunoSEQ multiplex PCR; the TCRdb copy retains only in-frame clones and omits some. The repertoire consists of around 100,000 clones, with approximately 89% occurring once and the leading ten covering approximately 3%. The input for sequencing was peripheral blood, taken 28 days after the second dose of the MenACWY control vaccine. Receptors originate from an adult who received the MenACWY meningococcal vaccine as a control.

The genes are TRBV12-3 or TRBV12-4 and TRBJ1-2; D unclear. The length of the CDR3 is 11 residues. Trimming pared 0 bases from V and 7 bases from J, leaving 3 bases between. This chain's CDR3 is CASSLAGGYTF. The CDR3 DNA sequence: TGTGCCAGCAGTTTAGCCGGTGGCTACACCTTC.

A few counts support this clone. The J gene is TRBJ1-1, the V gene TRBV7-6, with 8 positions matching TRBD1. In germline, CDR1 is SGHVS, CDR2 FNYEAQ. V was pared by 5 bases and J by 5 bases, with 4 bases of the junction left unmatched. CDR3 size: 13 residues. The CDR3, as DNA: TGTGCCAGCAGCGACAGGGGATTTACTGAAGCTTTCTTT. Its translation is CASSDRGFTEAFF.

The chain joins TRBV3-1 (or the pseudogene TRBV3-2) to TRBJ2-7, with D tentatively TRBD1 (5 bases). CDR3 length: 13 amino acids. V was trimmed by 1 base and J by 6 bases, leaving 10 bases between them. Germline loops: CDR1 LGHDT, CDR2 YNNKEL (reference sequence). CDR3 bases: TGTGCCAGCAGCCAAGCCAGGGTAGGCGAGCAGTACTTC. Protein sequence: CASSQARVGEQYF.

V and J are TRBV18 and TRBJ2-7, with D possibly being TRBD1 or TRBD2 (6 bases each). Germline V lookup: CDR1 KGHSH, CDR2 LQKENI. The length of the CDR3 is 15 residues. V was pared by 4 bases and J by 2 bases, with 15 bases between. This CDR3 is CASSLGGDTAYEQYF. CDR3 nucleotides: TGTGCCAGCTCACTCGGCGGGGACACTGCCTACGAGCAGTACTTC.

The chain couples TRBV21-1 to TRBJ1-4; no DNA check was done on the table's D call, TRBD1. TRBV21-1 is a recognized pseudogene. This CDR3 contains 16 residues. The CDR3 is CASSKAQGAADEKLFF. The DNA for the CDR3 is TGTGCCAGCAGCAAAGCGCAAGGGGCGGCCGATGAAAAACTGTTTTTT.

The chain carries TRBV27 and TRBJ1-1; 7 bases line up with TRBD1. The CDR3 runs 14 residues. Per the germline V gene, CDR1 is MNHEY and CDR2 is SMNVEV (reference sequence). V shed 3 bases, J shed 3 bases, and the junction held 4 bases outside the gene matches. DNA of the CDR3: TGTGCCAGCAGTTTGATAGGGGGCGACACTGAAGCTTTCTTT. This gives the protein CASSLIGGDTEAFF.

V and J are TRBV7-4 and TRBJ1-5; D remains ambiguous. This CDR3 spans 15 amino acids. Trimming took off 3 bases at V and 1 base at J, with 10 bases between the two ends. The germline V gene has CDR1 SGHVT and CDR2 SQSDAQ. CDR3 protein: CASSFLGGSNQPQHF. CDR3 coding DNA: TGTGCCAGCAGCTTTTTAGGCGGGAGCAATCAGCCCCAGCATTTT.

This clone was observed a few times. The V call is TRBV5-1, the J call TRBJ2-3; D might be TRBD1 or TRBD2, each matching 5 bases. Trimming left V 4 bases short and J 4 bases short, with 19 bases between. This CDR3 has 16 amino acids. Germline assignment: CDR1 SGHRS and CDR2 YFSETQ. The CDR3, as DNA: TGCGCCAGCAGCCCCGACCGGGACCGTGGGGCAGATACGCAGTATTTT. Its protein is CASSPDRDRGADTQYF.

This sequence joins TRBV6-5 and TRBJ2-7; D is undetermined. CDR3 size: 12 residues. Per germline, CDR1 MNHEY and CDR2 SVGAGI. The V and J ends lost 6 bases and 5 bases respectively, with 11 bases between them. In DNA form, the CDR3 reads TGTGCCAGCAGACCTGTCCGGGACGAGCAGTACTTC. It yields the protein CASRPVRDEQYF.

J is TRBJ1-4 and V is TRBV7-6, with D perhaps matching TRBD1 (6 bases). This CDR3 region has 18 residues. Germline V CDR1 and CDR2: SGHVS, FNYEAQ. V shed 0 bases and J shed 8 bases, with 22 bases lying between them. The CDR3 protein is CASSLASPHSRRGEKLFF. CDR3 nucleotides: TGTGCCAGCAGCTTAGCCTCGCCACACTCCCGGAGGGGGGAAAAACTGTTTTTT.

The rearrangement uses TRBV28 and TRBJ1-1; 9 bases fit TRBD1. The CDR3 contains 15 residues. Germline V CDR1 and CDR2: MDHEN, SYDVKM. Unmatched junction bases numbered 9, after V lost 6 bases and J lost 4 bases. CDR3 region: CASRPRDRALTEAFF. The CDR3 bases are TGTGCCAGCAGACCGCGGGACAGGGCGCTCACTGAAGCTTTCTTT.

The CDR3 is CASRGLAKETQYF. The CDR3 bases are TGTGCCAGCAGGGGACTAGCGAAAGAGACCCAGTACTTC. The rearrangement joins TRBV2 to TRBJ2-5, with TRBD2 matching over 10 bases. In germline, CDR1 is SNHLY, CDR2 FYNNEI. This CDR3 region has 13 residues. The trim removed 6 bases at V and 3 bases at J, leaving 1 base unmatched.

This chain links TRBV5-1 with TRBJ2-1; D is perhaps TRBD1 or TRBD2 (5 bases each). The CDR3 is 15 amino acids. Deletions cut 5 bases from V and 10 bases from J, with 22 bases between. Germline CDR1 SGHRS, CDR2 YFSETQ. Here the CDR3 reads CASRPGTEVSGEQFF. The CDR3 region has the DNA TGCGCCAGCAGACCCGGGACGGAGGTTTCGGGGGAGCAGTTCTTC.

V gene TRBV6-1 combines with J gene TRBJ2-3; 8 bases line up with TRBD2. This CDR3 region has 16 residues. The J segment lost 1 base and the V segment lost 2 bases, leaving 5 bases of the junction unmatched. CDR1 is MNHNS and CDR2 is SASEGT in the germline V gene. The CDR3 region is CASSESLLAGTDTQYF. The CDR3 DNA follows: TGTGCCAGCAGTGAATCCTTACTAGCGGGCACAGATACGCAGTATTTT.

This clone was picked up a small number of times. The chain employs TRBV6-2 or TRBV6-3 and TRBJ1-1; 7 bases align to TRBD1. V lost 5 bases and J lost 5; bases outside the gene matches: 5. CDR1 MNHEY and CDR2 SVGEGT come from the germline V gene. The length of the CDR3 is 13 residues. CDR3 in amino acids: CASSPQGRTEAFF. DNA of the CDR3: TGTGCCAGCAGTCCACAGGGGCGGACTGAAGCTTTCTTT.

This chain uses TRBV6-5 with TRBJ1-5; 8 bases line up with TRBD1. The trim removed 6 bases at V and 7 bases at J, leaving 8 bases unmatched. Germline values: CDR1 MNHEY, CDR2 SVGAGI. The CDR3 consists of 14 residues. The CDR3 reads CASRSGQGGQPQHF. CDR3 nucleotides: TGTGCCAGCAGGTCCGGACAGGGCGGACAGCCCCAGCATTTT.

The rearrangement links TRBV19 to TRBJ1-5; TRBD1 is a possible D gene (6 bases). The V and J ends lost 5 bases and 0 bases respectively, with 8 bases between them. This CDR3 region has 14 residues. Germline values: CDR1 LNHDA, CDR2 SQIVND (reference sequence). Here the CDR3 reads CASSGQFSNQPQHF. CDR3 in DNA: TGTGCCAGTAGTGGACAGTTTAGCAATCAGCCCCAGCATTTT.

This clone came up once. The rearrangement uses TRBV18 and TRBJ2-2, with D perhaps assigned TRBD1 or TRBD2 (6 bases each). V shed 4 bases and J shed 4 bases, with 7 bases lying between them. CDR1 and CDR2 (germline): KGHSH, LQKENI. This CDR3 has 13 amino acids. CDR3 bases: TGTGCCAGCTCACGGGGGGCCACCGGGGAGCTGTTTTTT. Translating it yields CASSRGATGELFF.